Given below is one TCR beta chain in context. Its target is unknown. These data are taken from a study of T cells after yellow fever vaccination. The overall study: Researchers used SMART-Seq v4 Ultra Low Input to prepare fractions that had low cell numbers.

Trimming removed 5 bases at V and 8 bases at J, with 7 bases between. Germline V gives CDR1 SGHTA, CDR2 FQGNSA. The CDR3 consists of 12 residues. From the 5' RACE reads, TCRdb called clonotypes with MiXCR, one entry per CDR3 protein. The repertoire has some 350,000 distinct CDR3 sequences, roughly 10% of them found once; the top ten carry around 19%. Broader study findings: Clones from primary vaccination mostly reappeared after the booster (96% CD4, approximately 88% CD8).

Here the sequenced sample was PBMCs, taken on the day of the first yellow fever vaccination. This TCR derives from a man younger than 35 who received the YFV17D yellow fever vaccine. The V gene is TRBV7-2, the J gene TRBJ1-6; D ambiguous. CDR3 residues: CASSLQDSPLHF. The CDR3 DNA reads as TGTGCCAGCAGCCTCCAGGATTCACCCCTCCACTTT.